This is a list of T cell receptor beta chains from one sample in a study of blood T cell repertoires in COVID-19. Clones were sequenced by immunoSEQ multiplex PCR, and TCRdb holds only the in-frame ones, with some missing. The sample includes some 160,000 clones, under 95% seen only once; the top ten take approximately 2%. Sequencing was performed on peripheral blood. All receptors derive from a man aged 18 to 29 with acute or convalescent COVID-19. CDR3s include the opening cysteine and the closing phenylalanine or tryptophan. The D gene is left open where the match is weak. Clone size is given for some rows only: seen once, a few or many times, or a class if the clone is expanded.

j_call d_call v_call clone_size cdr3_aa cdr3_nt
TRBJ2-7 . TRBV5-1 . CASSPGDVVGPGTPSYEQYF TGCGCCAGCAGCCCCGGTGACGTCGTGGGACCCGGGACACCGTCCTACGAGCAGTACTTC
TRBJ2-3 . TRBV27 . CASSLLAGLGSDTQYF TGTGCCAGCAGTTTACTTGCGGGATTGGGCTCAGATACGCAGTATTTT
TRBJ1-6 TRBD1 TRBV6-6 . CASSSGQGSPLHF TGTGCCAGCAGTTCGGGACAGGGTTCACCCCTCCACTTT
TRBJ1-2 TRBD1 TRBV19 . CASSIGTGDPNYGYTF TGTGCCAGTAGTATCGGGACAGGGGATCCCAACTATGGCTACACCTTC
TRBJ2-1 . TRBV3-1/TRBV3-2 . CASSQGMTGLHNEQFF TGTGCCAGCAGCCAAGGGATGACGGGGTTACACAATGAGCAGTTCTTC
TRBJ1-6 . TRBV14 . CASSQVQPRAASPLHF TGTGCCAGCAGCCAAGTACAACCGAGGGCCGCTTCACCCCTCCACTTT
TRBJ2-1 . TRBV24-1 . CATSDLVTNTNEQFF TGTGCCACCAGTGATTTGGTTACAAATACCAATGAGCAGTTCTTC
TRBJ2-7 TRBD1 TRBV27 few CASSLFKGQVREQYF TGTGCCAGCAGTTTATTTAAGGGACAGGTTAGGGAGCAGTACTTC
TRBJ2-3 . TRBV5-4 once CASSFSNSGLLTQYF TGTGCCAGCAGCTTTAGTAATTCGGGACTTCTTACGCAGTATTTT
TRBJ1-2 TRBD1 TRBV5-6 . CASTPDRRANYGYTF TGTGCCAGCACCCCGGACAGGAGAGCTAACTATGGCTACACCTTC
TRBJ2-1 . TRBV2 . CASSPESYNEQFF TGTGCCAGCAGCCCTGAGTCCTACAATGAGCAGTTCTTC
TRBJ2-6 . TRBV9 . CASSVSGSGANVLTF TGTGCCAGCAGCGTATCCGGGTCCGGGGCCAACGTCCTGACTTTC
TRBJ2-2 . TRBV5-1 . CASSPHRVNTGELFF TGCGCCAGCAGCCCCCACAGGGTAAACACCGGGGAGCTGTTTTTT
TRBJ1-6 TRBD1 TRBV27 . CASTQTGTNSPLHF TGTGCCAGCACACAGACAGGGACTAATTCACCCCTCCACTTT
TRBJ1-6 TRBD1 TRBV25-1 . CASSIGDRNNSPLHF TGTGCCAGCAGTATAGGGGACAGGAATAATTCACCCCTCCACTTT
TRBJ2-1 . TRBV7-2 . CASSLRGGDEQFF TGTGCCAGCAGCTTAAGGGGGGGTGATGAGCAGTTCTTC
TRBJ1-5 TRBD1 TRBV19 . CASTDRGLQPQHF TGTGCCAGTACGGACAGGGGGCTTCAGCCCCAGCATTTT
TRBJ1-1 . TRBV5-6 . CASSLGGFNTEAFF TGTGCCAGCAGCTTGGGAGGATTCAACACTGAAGCTTTCTTT
TRBJ2-2 . TRBV5-1 . CASSYVRGTGELFF TGCGCCAGCAGCTACGTGCGGGGCACCGGGGAGCTGTTTTTT
TRBJ2-1 . TRBV19 . CASSISSQAYNEQFF TGTGCCAGTAGTATCTCTTCCCAGGCCTACAATGAGCAGTTCTTC
TRBJ2-5 . TRBV6-1 . CASSEAPRLKETQYF TGTGCCAGCAGTGAGGCCCCTCGTCTGAAAGAGACCCAGTACTTC
TRBJ1-3 TRBD1 TRBV9 . CASSVTGTGGLASGNTIYF TGTGCCAGCAGCGTAACCGGGACAGGGGGCCTAGCCTCTGGAAACACCATATATTTT
TRBJ2-3 TRBD2 TRBV2 few CASSALAGGRDTQYF TGTGCCAGCAGTGCCCTAGCGGGGGGAAGAGATACGCAGTATTTT
TRBJ2-1 . TRBV7-9 . CASSLSIQEQFF TGTGCCAGCAGCTTAAGTATCCAGGAGCAGTTCTTC
TRBJ1-2 . TRBV5-1 . CASSLRSGEENYGYTF TGCGCCAGCAGCTTGCGATCAGGGGAAGAGAACTATGGCTACACCTTC
TRBJ1-2 . TRBV6-6 once CASSSGDYGYTF TGTGCCAGCAGCTCCGGGGACTATGGCTACACCTTC
TRBJ1-1 . TRBV5-1 . CASSLETGSAFF TGCGCCAGCAGCTTGGAGACAGGATCGGCTTTCTTT
TRBJ2-3 TRBD1 TRBV5-4 . CASSLRQGATDTQYF TGTGCCAGCAGCCTCCGGCAGGGGGCAACGGATACGCAGTATTTT
TRBJ1-4 . TRBV4-1 . CASSRGPGDPNEKLFF TGCGCCAGCAGCCGAGGACCAGGGGACCCTAATGAAAAACTGTTTTTT
TRBJ2-7 . TRBV3-1/TRBV3-2 once CASSLDTSISYEQYF TGTGCCAGCAGCCTCGACACCTCAATTTCCTACGAGCAGTACTTC
TRBJ1-6 . TRBV6-1 many CASSGMEKGSSYNSPLHF TGTGCCAGCAGTGGAATGGAAAAAGGGAGCTCCTATAATTCACCCCTCCACTTT
TRBJ1-1 . TRBV6-5 . CASSQGGTLEEAFF TGTGCCAGCAGCCAGGGCGGGACGTTAGAGGAAGCTTTCTTT
TRBJ1-2 . TRBV7-9 . CASSLARVGQEGYTF TGTGCCAGCAGCTTAGCGCGAGTGGGGCAAGAAGGCTACACCTTC
TRBJ1-5 . TRBV6-5 . CASSTQVFKAQHF TGTGCCAGCAGTACACAGGTCTTTAAGGCCCAGCATTTT
TRBJ2-2 TRBD2 TRBV18 . CASSPQREHTGELFF TGTGCCAGCTCACCGCAGCGGGAACACACCGGGGAGCTGTTTTTT
TRBJ1-5 TRBD1 TRBV7-2 few CASSVRQGLNQPQHF TGTGCCAGCAGCGTACGACAGGGACTCAATCAGCCCCAGCATTTT
TRBJ1-5 TRBD1 TRBV27 few CASRSGTGHQPQHF TGTGCCAGCAGATCCGGGACAGGGCATCAGCCCCAGCATTTT
TRBJ1-1 . TRBV27 . CASSSQLGPNTEAFF TGTGCCAGCAGTTCCCAACTAGGGCCGAACACTGAAGCTTTCTTT
TRBJ1-1 . TRBV27 . CASRKGANTEAFF TGTGCCAGCAGGAAAGGAGCGAACACTGAAGCTTTCTTT
TRBJ2-1 TRBD2 TRBV3-1/TRBV3-2 few CASSRGLAGPPGDEQFF TGTGCCAGCAGCCGGGGACTAGCGGGACCCCCAGGGGATGAGCAGTTCTTC
TRBJ1-5 . TRBV27 . CASMGSNQPQHF TGTGCCAGCATGGGCAGCAATCAGCCCCAGCATTTT
TRBJ2-7 TRBD2 TRBV2 few CASRVAGGWGSPSSYEQYF TGTGCCAGCAGGGTAGCGGGGGGTTGGGGAAGCCCTAGCTCCTACGAGCAGTACTTC
TRBJ1-1 . TRBV18 . CASSPATGTNTEAFF TGTGCCAGCTCACCCGCCACAGGGACGAACACTGAAGCTTTCTTT
TRBJ1-3 TRBD1 TRBV2 . CASSYTGTGGYFSGNTIYF TGTGCCAGCAGTTATACCGGGACAGGGGGCTACTTCTCTGGAAACACCATATATTTT
TRBJ2-1 TRBD2 TRBV19 . CASSLGAGGGYNEQFF TGTGCCAGTAGTTTAGGGGCGGGAGGGGGTTACAATGAGCAGTTCTTC
TRBJ1-1 TRBD1 TRBV11-2 . CASSFDRGHTEAFF TGTGCCAGCAGCTTTGACAGGGGGCACACTGAAGCTTTCTTT
TRBJ2-5 TRBD1 TRBV15 . CATSELAGQGLWETQYF TGTGCCACCAGTGAACTTGCTGGACAGGGGTTGTGGGAGACCCAGTACTTC
TRBJ2-1 . TRBV3-1/TRBV3-2 . CASSQSLLTLPYNEQFF TGTGCCAGCAGCCAGTCACTACTAACCCTTCCCTACAATGAGCAGTTCTTC
TRBJ2-2 . TRBV12-3/TRBV12-4 . CASSPPGVGELFF TGTGCCAGCAGTCCTCCCGGGGTCGGGGAGCTGTTTTTT
TRBJ1-6 . TRBV18 . CASSPRDINSPLHF TGTGCCAGCTCACCACGGGACATTAATTCACCCCTCCACTTT
TRBJ1-4 TRBD1 TRBV12-5 . CASGLDLRQGREKLFF TGTGCTAGTGGTTTGGACCTCAGACAGGGGCGCGAAAAACTGTTTTTT
TRBJ1-3 TRBD1 TRBV7-9 . CASSPGQGARNTIYF TGTGCCAGCAGCCCCGGACAGGGAGCCAGAAACACCATATATTTT
TRBJ2-3 TRBD1 TRBV5-1 . CASSLGQGLGTDTQYF TGCGCCAGCAGCTTGGGACAGGGCCTTGGCACAGATACGCAGTATTTT
TRBJ1-2 TRBD1 TRBV2 . CASSEGTGSYNTNYGYTF TGTGCCAGCAGTGAAGGGACAGGTTCATATAATACTAACTATGGCTACACCTTC